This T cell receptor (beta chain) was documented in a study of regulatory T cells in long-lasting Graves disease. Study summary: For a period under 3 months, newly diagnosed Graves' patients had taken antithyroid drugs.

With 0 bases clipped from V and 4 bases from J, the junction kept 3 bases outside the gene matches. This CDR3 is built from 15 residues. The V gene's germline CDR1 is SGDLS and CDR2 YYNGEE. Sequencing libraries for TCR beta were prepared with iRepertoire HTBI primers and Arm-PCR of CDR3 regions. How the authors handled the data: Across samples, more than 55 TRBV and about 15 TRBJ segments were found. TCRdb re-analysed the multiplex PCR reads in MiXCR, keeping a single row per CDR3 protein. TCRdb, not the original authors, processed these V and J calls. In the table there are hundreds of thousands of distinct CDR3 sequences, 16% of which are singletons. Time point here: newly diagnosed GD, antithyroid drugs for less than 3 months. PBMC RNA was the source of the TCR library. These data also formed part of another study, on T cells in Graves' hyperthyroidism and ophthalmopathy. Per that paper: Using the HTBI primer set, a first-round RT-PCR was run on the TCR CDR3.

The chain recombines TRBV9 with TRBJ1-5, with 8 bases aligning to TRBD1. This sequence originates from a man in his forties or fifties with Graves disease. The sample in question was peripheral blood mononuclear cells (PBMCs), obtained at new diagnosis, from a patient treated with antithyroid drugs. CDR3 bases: TGTGCCAGCAGCGTAGACGGACAGGGTAATCAGCCCCAGCATTTT. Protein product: CASSVDGQGNQPQHF.